This TCR beta chain was recorded in a study of T cell responses to AZD1222 COVID-19 vaccine. Whole-study context: Pooling covered second doses at about 4 or about 12 weeks.

With 6 bases clipped from V and 8 bases from J, the junction kept 19 bases outside the gene matches. There are 17 residues in the CDR3. Germline V gives CDR1 LNHDA, CDR2 SQIVND (reference sequence). A word on this clone: Its cognate antigen is unknown.

Overall study findings and caveats: The donor cohort was predominantly white British with a female majority, and clonal diversity may have been underestimated. All repertoire sampling was performed exclusively after the peak T cell response. When two AZD1222 doses had been given, Spike-specific TCR breadth and depth rose.

TCRdb keeps only in-frame clones here, not all; method: immunoSEQ multiplex PCR. The repertoire holds fewer than 150,000 clones, with about nine tenths as singletons. This chain joins TRBV19 and TRBJ2-1; the match to TRBD2 covers 7 bases. The material sequenced was peripheral blood, taken on day 0 of AZD1222 vaccination. This sequence originates from an adult in good health. CDR3: CASRTTTGRGSVYEQFF. DNA for the CDR3: TGTGCCAGTAGGACCACTACCGGGCGCGGGAGCGTCTATGAGCAGTTCTTC.